Presented here are 21 T cell receptor beta chains from one specimen sequenced in a study of blood T cells in healthy people across ages. Primed by a sample-barcoded 5' primer and a J-beta primer mix, a second PCR proceeded for roughly 6 to 12 cycles. Via MiXCR, TCRdb re-called the 5' RACE reads, giving one row per CDR3 protein. The data contain approximately 700,000 distinct CDR3 sequences, about 34% of them singletons. Sequenced material: blood. All receptors come from a woman of 80 years or more in good health.

This clonotype occurred a few times. CDR3 loop: CASSVDRGGREKLFF. The CDR3 DNA sequence: TGTGCCAGCAGCGTAGATCGGGGAGGAAGAGAAAAACTGTTTTTT. The chain links TRBV9 to TRBJ1-4; no definite D call. Germline CDR1 reads SGDLS; CDR2 reads YYNGEE. There are 15 residues in the CDR3. Trimming removed 0 bases from V and 8 bases from J, with 14 bases in between.

The chain carries TRBV3-1 and TRBJ1-1, with no clear D. V lost 1 base and J lost 4, with 13 bases in between. The germline gives CDR1 LGHDT, CDR2 YNNKEL (reference sequence). The length of the CDR3 is 15 residues. CDR3 region: CASSQGGRMGTEAFF. CDR3 coding DNA: TGTGCCAGCAGCCAAGGCGGGAGGATGGGCACTGAAGCTTTCTTT.

This rearrangement joins TRBV5-8 to TRBJ1-4; unclear D gene. Germline V gene sequence: CDR1 SGHTS, CDR2 YDEGEE. The V gene lost 5 bases and the J gene lost 1 base, with 12 bases spanning the gap. This CDR3 region has 15 residues. The CDR3 spells CASSPAGLTNEKLFF. Here the CDR3 DNA reads TGTGCCAGCAGTCCGGCTGGGTTAACTAATGAAAAACTGTTTTTT.

This clonotype showed up many times. CDR3 DNA: TGTGCCAGCAGAACTGGAGTTAACTATGGCTACACCTTC. Its translation: CASRTGVNYGYTF. The V gene is TRBV6-6, the J gene TRBJ1-2; D ambiguous. Germline assignment: CDR1 MNHNY and CDR2 SVGAGI (reference sequence). Trimming cost V 6 bases and J 1 base, with 9 bases left between them. The CDR3 is 13 residues long.

This clonotype was detected ten times or more. The V and J genes are TRBV5-1 and TRBJ2-1; 9 nucleotides align to TRBD1. Germline CDR1 SGHRS, CDR2 YFSETQ. The ends lost 4 bases at V and 6 bases at J; junction bases unmatched: 8. This CDR3 has 15 residues. Here the CDR3 DNA reads TGCGCCAGCAGCCTCGAGCCGACAGGGGGCAATGAGCAGTTCTTC. Protein product: CASSLEPTGGNEQFF.

This chain links TRBV7-8 with TRBJ2-4, with TRBD1 as a possible D gene (6 bases). The end of the DNA aligns better with TRBJ2-7, so the J call may be wrong. The germline gives CDR1 SGHVS, CDR2 FQNEAQ. There are 12 residues in the CDR3. The CDR3 coding sequence is TGTGCCAGCAGCGACCGGGACACCGAGCAGTACTTC. Its protein is CASSDRDTEQYF.

The sample holds many counts of this clonotype. CDR3 DNA sequence: TGCAGTGCTAGTCCTACCCGGGGGCTGGAGGATACGCAGTATTTT. Its protein product is CSASPTRGLEDTQYF. The chain has TRBV20-1 and TRBJ2-3, with D possibly called TRBD1 or TRBD2 (6 bases each). Germline-derived CDR1 and CDR2 are DFQATT and SNEGSKA (reference sequence). Trimming took 3 bases from V and 6 from J, leaving 19 bases between them. The CDR3 length is 15 residues.

This clonotype was counted many times. The J gene is TRBJ1-2, the V gene TRBV10-3; the D is unclear. In germline, CDR1 is ENHRY, CDR2 SYGVKD. Trimming shortened V by 2 bases and J by 4 bases, and 8 bases separated the two germline ends. The CDR3 totals 13 residues. The DNA for the CDR3 is TGTGCCATCAGTGAGGAGGAGAGCTATGGCTACACCTTC. It yields the protein CAISEEESYGYTF.

This clonotype was recorded at least ten times. The rearrangement uses TRBV6-5 and TRBJ2-3; TRBD2 matches 8 bases. Germline loops: CDR1 MNHEY, CDR2 SVGAGI. The CDR3 spans 16 residues. The ends lost 0 bases at V and 6 bases at J; junction bases unmatched: 8. CDR3 protein: CASSYSSGGARDTQYF. DNA of the CDR3: TGTGCCAGCAGTTACTCTTCGGGGGGGGCAAGGGATACGCAGTATTTT.

The gene calls are TRBV20-1 and TRBJ2-2, with 7 bases matching TRBD2. Germline trimming cut 0 bases from V and 0 bases from J; bases unmatched to any gene: 4. Per germline, CDR1 DFQATT and CDR2 SNEGSKA (reference sequence). The CDR3 loop spans 16 amino acids. The CDR3 DNA follows: TGCAGTGCTAGAGACCGGGACTACCCGAACACCGGGGAGCTGTTTTTT. Translated, it gives CSARDRDYPNTGELFF.

The chain couples TRBV27 to TRBJ1-1; D possibly corresponds to TRBD1 (5 bases). CDR3 length: 16 residues. Per the germline V gene, CDR1 is MNHEY and CDR2 is SMNVEV (reference sequence). V dropped 5 bases and J dropped 4 bases, with 20 bases sitting between them. The CDR3 nucleotides are TGTGCCAGCAGTCGGGTTGGGGCCCTAGGGAGCACTGAAGCTTTCTTT. This gives the protein CASSRVGALGSTEAFF.

This clonotype was counted a few times. The chain uses TRBV21-1 and TRBJ2-1; TRBD2, the table's D call, lacks a check against the DNA. TRBV21-1 is noted as a pseudogene. The CDR3 runs 17 residues. CDR3 protein: CASSPLMVGLARNEQFF. CDR3 bases: TGTGCCAGCAGCCCCTTAATGGTGGGACTAGCAAGGAATGAGCAGTTCTTC.

In this sample, this clonotype turned up many times. V gene TRBV6-2 or TRBV6-3 combines with J gene TRBJ2-3, with D perhaps matching TRBD2 (6 bases). The germline V gene has CDR1 MNHEY and CDR2 SVGEGT. V was pared by 2 bases and J by 2 bases, with 11 bases between. The CDR3 runs to 15 residues. The CDR3 coding sequence is TGTGCCAGCAGTTACGGGGAGGTTCCCACAGATACGCAGTATTTT. It codes for CASSYGEVPTDTQYF.

There are many counts of this clonotype. The rearrangement links TRBV3-1 to TRBJ1-2, with no clear D. Germline V gives CDR1 LGHDT, CDR2 YNNKEL (reference sequence). The CDR3 covers 12 residues. Deletions cut 5 bases from V and 8 bases from J, with 12 bases between. The DNA of the CDR3 is TGTGCCAGCAGCTCCCCCCGGGCAGGCTACACCTTC. This translates into CASSSPRAGYTF.

Comments on this clonotype: A much larger clone differs from this one at a single base, so this may be a read error. This chain uses TRBV27 with TRBJ2-2; D gene unclear. Germline loops: CDR1 MNHEY, CDR2 SMNVEV (reference sequence). The V end lost 7 bases, the J end lost 5 bases, and 8 bases lay between the germline ends. CDR3 length equals 12 residues. This chain's CDR3 is CASNPRTGELFF. CDR3 bases: TGTGCCAGCAATCCGCGAACCGGGGAGCTGTTTTTT.

Comments on this clonotype: The junction and the germline gene differ at one end; a read error may be behind it. The CDR3 here is CAGSQQGGEKLFF. As DNA, the CDR3 is TGTGCCGGCAGTCAACAGGGAGGGGAAAAACTGTTTTTT. V gene TRBV7-9 combines with J gene TRBJ1-4; a possible D gene is TRBD1 (6 bases). This CDR3 has 13 residues. The V gene's germline CDR1 is SEHNR and CDR2 FQNEAQ (reference sequence). Full variable domain (rest looked up from reference TRBV7-9 and TRBJ1-4): DTGVSQNPRHKITKRGQNVTFRCDPISEHNRLYWYRQTLGQGPEFLTYFQNEAQLEKSRLLSDRFSAERPKGSFSTLEIQRTEQGDSAMYLCAGSQQGGEKLFFGSGTQLSVL.

This clonotype was counted many times. V usage is TRBV7-3 and J usage is TRBJ2-1; 8 bases are shared with TRBD1. V shed 0 bases, J shed 9 bases, and the junction held 7 bases outside the gene matches. The length of the CDR3 is 15 residues. In germline, CDR1 is SGHTA, CDR2 FQGTGA. The CDR3 region has the DNA TGTGCCAGCAGCTTAACCGCAGGGGGCGTTGGTGAGCAGTTCTTC. Translated, it gives CASSLTAGGVGEQFF.

This clonotype was counted at least ten times. This rearrangement joins TRBV7-3 to TRBJ2-3; TRBD2 is a possible D gene (7 bases). There are 16 residues in the CDR3. The germline V and J ends were trimmed by 5 bases and 6 bases, with 21 bases remaining between them. CDR1 is SGHTA and CDR2 is FQGTGA in the germline V gene. CDR3 loop: CASSPRRGGAHDTQYF. CDR3 bases: TGTGCCAGCAGCCCTAGGCGAGGGGGGGCCCACGATACGCAGTATTTT.

This clonotype was seen only a few times. The V and J genes are TRBV30 and TRBJ2-3; D uncertain. Trimming shortened V by 0 bases and J by 1 base, and 14 bases separated the two germline ends. The CDR3 runs to 16 residues. Germline V gene sequence: CDR1 GTSNPN, CDR2 SVGIG (reference sequence). The CDR3 sequence is CAWSVGWQGGTDTQYF. The CDR3 region has the DNA TGTGCCTGGAGTGTAGGGTGGCAAGGTGGCACAGATACGCAGTATTTT.

Notes on this clonotype: A much larger clone lies a single base off, so this may be a read error. The chain carries TRBV9 and TRBJ2-1; D is undetermined. The germline V gene encodes CDR1 SGDLS and CDR2 YYNGEE. Trimming shortened V by 4 bases and J by 4 bases, and 12 bases separated the two germline ends. The CDR3 is 14 amino acids. Here the CDR3 DNA reads TGTGCCAGCAGCAAGAGCAGACGGTACAATGAGCAGTTCTTC. Encoded protein: CASSKSRRYNEQFF.

As concerns this clonotype: A single base separates this from a much larger clone, so it may be a read error. The J gene is TRBJ2-5, the V gene TRBV12-3 or TRBV12-4; no definite D call. The germline V and J ends were trimmed by 6 bases and 3 bases, with 11 bases remaining between them. The CDR3 length is 13 residues. The DNA for the CDR3 is TGTGCCAGCAGGAGAAGACGGAAAGAGACCCAGTACTTC. Translation gives CASRRRRKETQYF.